These 13 T cell receptor beta chains share one sample of origin, sequenced in a study of shared clonotypes between healthy human individuals (dated by TCRdb to the early 2020s). Libraries were prepared through the immunoSEQ multiplex PCR assay. TCRdb stores this immuneACCESS table with in-frame sequences only. Part of the clones is absent; in the studies checked, under half of the shortfall reflects unresolved V genes, and no reason is known for the rest. The sample data list roughly 2.6 million clones, and more than 90% of these were observed just once. About 0.13% of the sample is held by the ten biggest clonotypes. The sample was naive CD4+ T cells sorted from blood. Taken with the paper, the label for cell subset or site translates to: CD45RA+ positively selected. All receptors derive from a man between 18 and 29 years old in good health.

This chain links TRBV5-4 with TRBJ1-1, with D possibly TRBD1 on 5 matching bases. The CDR3 covers 14 residues. Trimming stripped 3 bases from V and 1 base from J, with 10 bases between. Germline CDR1 reads SGHNT; CDR2 reads YYREEE (reference sequence). CDR3 loop: CASSSKQANTEAFF. DNA for the CDR3: TGTGCCAGCAGCTCGAAACAGGCGAACACTGAAGCTTTCTTT.

This chain uses TRBV5-1 with TRBJ2-1; 8 bases fit TRBD1. The J segment lost 0 bases and the V segment lost 4 bases, leaving 12 bases of the junction unmatched. From germline, CDR1 is SGHRS and CDR2 YFSETQ. The CDR3 spans 18 residues. The CDR3 loop reads CASSRDRIGYSSYNEQFF. CDR3 bases: TGCGCCAGCAGCAGGGACAGGATAGGGTATAGCTCCTACAATGAGCAGTTCTTC.

This chain links TRBV18 with TRBJ2-7, with D uncertain. CDR1 KGHSH and CDR2 LQKENI come from the germline V gene. This CDR3 comprises 15 residues. V lost 0 bases to trimming and J lost 2 bases, with 11 bases between them. The DNA of the CDR3 is TGTGCCAGCTCACCACCGGGTACCCTCCCCTACGAGCAGTACTTC. Translating it yields CASSPPGTLPYEQYF.

This rearrangement joins TRBV6-6 to TRBJ1-2; 11 bases map to TRBD1. With V trimmed by 7 bases and J by 8 bases, 6 bases remained unmatched. CDR3 size: 13 residues. Germline V CDR1 and CDR2: MNHNY, SVGAGI (reference sequence). The CDR3 here is CASMRGQGVGYTF. CDR3 sequence (DNA): TGTGCCAGCATGAGGGGACAGGGGGTGGGCTACACCTTC.

The V call is TRBV4-3, the J call TRBJ2-3, with 12 bases that match TRBD1. V gave up 4 bases and J gave up 4 bases; unmatched junction bases: 9. In germline, CDR1 is LGHNA, CDR2 YSLEER. The CDR3 runs 17 residues. The CDR3 reads CASSREGTGGIADTQYF. The DNA of the CDR3 is TGCGCCAGCAGCCGAGAAGGGACAGGGGGCATCGCAGATACGCAGTATTTT.

The gene calls are TRBV7-9 and TRBJ1-2; D remains ambiguous. With 2 bases removed from V and 0 bases from J, the gap between germline ends came to 7 bases. Per germline, CDR1 SEHNR and CDR2 FQNEAQ (reference sequence). CDR3 length: 14 amino acids. The CDR3 DNA reads as TGTGCCAGCAGCTTAAAGGAAACTAACTATGGCTACACCTTC. Translating gives CASSLKETNYGYTF.

This chain connects TRBV27 to TRBJ2-6, with TRBD2 identical over 9 bases. Germline V CDR1 and CDR2: MNHEY, SMNVEV (reference sequence). This CDR3 contains 18 residues. With 7 bases clipped from V and 0 bases from J, the junction kept 10 bases outside the gene matches. The CDR3 reads CASTGLALTHSGANVLTF. CDR3 nucleotide sequence: TGTGCCAGCACTGGACTAGCGTTAACCCACTCTGGGGCCAACGTCCTGACTTTC.

There are a few counts of this clone. The rearrangement joins TRBV19 to TRBJ1-5, with D unclear. CDR3 length equals 12 residues. Trimming removed 4 bases at V and 0 bases at J, with 1 base between. Per germline, CDR1 LNHDA and CDR2 SQIVND (reference sequence). This chain's CDR3 is CASSNSNQPQHF. In DNA form, the CDR3 reads TGTGCCAGTAGTAATAGCAATCAGCCCCAGCATTTT.

This clone has only one observation. This chain uses TRBV6-1 with TRBJ1-6, with 7 positions matching TRBD1. V lost 6 bases, J lost 4 bases, and 6 bases stayed unmatched. Germline loops: CDR1 MNHNS, CDR2 SASEGT. The CDR3 length is 15 residues. CDR3 amino acids: CASRAGTAYNSPLHF. The CDR3 region has the DNA TGTGCCAGCAGGGCCGGGACAGCTTATAATTCACCCCTCCACTTT.

As for this clone: At one of its ends the junction is not consistent with the germline gene, which may arise from a read error. The chain employs TRBV28 and TRBJ1-5, with 7 bases lining up with TRBD1. Germline V CDR1 and CDR2: MDHEN, SYDVKM. There are 15 residues in the CDR3. The CDR3 sequence is CASILNRGFNQPQHF. CDR3 DNA: TGTGCCAGCATTTTAAACAGGGGCTTCAATCAGCCCCAGCATTTT.

The chain joins TRBV6-5 to TRBJ2-3; D gene uncertain. Trimming took 0 bases from V and 14 from J, leaving 15 bases between them. CDR1 is MNHEY and CDR2 is SVGAGI in the germline V gene. The CDR3 runs 13 residues. CDR3 DNA: TGTGCCAGCAGTTACTCGATCTCCGATAGTCCGTATTTT. This gives the protein CASSYSISDSPYF.

This chain links TRBV6-1 with TRBJ2-3; perhaps TRBD2 as D (5 bases). Germline loops: CDR1 MNHNS, CDR2 SASEGT. The CDR3 contains 13 residues. V was clipped by 4 bases and J by 1 base, with 6 bases between them. The CDR3 bases are TGTGCCAGCAGTGCGAGGGGCACAGATACGCAGTATTTT. Translation: CASSARGTDTQYF.

Points on this clone: Its ends do not fully match the called genes, so a read error is possible. This chain uses TRBV11-2 with TRBJ2-5, with TRBD2 matching over 12 bases. The CDR3 length is 14 residues. In germline, CDR1 is SGHAT, CDR2 FQNNGV. The CDR3 region has the DNA TGTGCCAGCAGCCCTCTGGCTAGCGGGAGGGCCTTCAACTTC. The encoded protein is CASSPLASGRAFNF.